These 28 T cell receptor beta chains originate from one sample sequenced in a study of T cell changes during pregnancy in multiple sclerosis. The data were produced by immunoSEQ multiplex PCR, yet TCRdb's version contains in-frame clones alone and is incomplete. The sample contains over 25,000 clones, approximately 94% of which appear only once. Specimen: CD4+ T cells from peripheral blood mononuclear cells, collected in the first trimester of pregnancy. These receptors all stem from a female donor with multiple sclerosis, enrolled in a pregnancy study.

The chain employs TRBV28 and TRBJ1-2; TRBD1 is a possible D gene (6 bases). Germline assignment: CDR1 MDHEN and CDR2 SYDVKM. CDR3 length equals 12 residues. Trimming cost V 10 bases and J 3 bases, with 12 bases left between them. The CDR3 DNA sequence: TGTGCCACTGCGGCAGGGGACTATGGCTACACCTTC. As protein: CATAAGDYGYTF.

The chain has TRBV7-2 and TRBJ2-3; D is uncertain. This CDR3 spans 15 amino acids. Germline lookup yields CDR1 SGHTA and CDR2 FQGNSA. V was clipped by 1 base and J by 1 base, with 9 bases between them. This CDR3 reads CASSLGREGTDTQYF. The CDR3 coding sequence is TGTGCCAGCAGCTTAGGGAGAGAGGGCACAGATACGCAGTATTTT.

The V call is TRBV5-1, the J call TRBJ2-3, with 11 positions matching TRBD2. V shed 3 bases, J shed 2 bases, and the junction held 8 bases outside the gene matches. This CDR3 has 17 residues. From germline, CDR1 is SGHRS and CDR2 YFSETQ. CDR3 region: CASSSMTSGVPTDTQYF. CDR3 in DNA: TGCGCCAGCAGCTCCATGACTAGCGGGGTACCCACAGATACGCAGTATTTT.

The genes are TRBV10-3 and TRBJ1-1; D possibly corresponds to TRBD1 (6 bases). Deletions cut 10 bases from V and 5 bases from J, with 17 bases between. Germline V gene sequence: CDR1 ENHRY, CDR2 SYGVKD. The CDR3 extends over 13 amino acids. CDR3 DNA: TGTGCCACCCGAGGGGGACGAGGAACTGAAGCTTTCTTT. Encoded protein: CATRGGRGTEAFF.

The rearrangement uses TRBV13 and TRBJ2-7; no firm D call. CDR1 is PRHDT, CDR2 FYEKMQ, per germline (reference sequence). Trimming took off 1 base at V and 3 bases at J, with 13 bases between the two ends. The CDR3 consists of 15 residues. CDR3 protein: CASSLARRSVYEQYF. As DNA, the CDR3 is TGTGCCAGCAGCTTAGCTCGCAGGTCCGTCTACGAGCAGTACTTC.

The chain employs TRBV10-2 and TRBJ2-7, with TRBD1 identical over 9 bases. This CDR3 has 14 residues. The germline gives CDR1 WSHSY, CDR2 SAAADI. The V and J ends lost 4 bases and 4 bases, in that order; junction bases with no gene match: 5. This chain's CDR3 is CASSAGTGFYEQYF. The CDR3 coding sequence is TGCGCCAGCAGTGCCGGGACAGGGTTTTACGAGCAGTACTTC.

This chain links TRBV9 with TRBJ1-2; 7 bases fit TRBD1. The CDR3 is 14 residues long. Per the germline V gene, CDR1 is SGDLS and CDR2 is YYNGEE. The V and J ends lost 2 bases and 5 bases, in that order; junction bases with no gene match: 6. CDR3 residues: CASSVYQTGYGYTF. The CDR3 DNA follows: TGTGCCAGCAGCGTCTACCAGACAGGGTATGGCTACACCTTC.

The CDR3 protein is CASREASTDTQYF. The CDR3 DNA reads as TGCGCCAGCAGGGAGGCTAGCACAGATACGCAGTATTTT. V gene TRBV5-1 combines with J gene TRBJ2-3, with a possible D match to TRBD2 (5 bases). V lost 5 bases to trimming and J lost 0 bases, with 7 bases between them. The germline V gene has CDR1 SGHRS and CDR2 YFSETQ. CDR3 length: 13 residues.

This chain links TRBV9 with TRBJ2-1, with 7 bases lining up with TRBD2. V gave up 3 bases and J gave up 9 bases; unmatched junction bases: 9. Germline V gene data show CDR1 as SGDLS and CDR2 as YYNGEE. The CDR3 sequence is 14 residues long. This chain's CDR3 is CASSAQTSQGEQFF. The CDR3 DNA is TGTGCCAGCAGCGCCCAGACTAGCCAGGGTGAGCAGTTCTTC.

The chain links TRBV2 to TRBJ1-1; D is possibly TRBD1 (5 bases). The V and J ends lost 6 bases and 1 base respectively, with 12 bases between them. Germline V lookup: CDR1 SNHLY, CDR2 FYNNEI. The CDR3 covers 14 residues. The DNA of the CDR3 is TGTGCCAGCAGGAGCAGTCAGGGGAACACTGAAGCTTTCTTT. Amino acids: CASRSSQGNTEAFF. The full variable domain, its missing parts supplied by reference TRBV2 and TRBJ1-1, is EPEVTQTPSHQVTQMGQEVILRCVPISNHLYFYWYRQILGQKVEFLVSFYNNEISEKSEIFDDQFSVERPDGSNFTLKIRSTKLEDSAMYFCASRSSQGNTEAFFGQGTRLTVV.

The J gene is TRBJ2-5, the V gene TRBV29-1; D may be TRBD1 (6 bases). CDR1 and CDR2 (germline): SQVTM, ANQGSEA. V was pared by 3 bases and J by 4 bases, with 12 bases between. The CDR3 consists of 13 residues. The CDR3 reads CSVDETGLETQYF. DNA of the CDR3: TGCAGCGTTGATGAGACAGGCCTAGAGACCCAGTACTTC.

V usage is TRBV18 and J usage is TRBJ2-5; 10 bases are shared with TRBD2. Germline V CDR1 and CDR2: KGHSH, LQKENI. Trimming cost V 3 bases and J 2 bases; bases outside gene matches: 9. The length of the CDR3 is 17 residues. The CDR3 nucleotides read TGTGCCAGCTCACCCAGCAAAAGCGGGGGGGCTCAAGAGACCCAGTACTTC. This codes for CASSPSKSGGAQETQYF.

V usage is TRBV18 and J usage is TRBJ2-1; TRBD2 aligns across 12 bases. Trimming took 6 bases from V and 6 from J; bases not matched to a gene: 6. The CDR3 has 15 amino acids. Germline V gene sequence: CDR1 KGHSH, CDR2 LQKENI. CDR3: CASSYTSGGSNEQFF. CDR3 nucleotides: TGTGCCAGCTCCTACACTAGCGGGGGGTCCAATGAGCAGTTCTTC.

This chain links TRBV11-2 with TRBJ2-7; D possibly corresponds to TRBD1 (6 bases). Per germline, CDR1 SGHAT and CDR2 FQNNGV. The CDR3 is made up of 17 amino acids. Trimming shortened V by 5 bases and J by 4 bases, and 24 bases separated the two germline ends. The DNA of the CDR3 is TGTGCCAGCAGCCCATCCCCAACAGGGATCCCTTCTTACGAGCAGTACTTC. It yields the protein CASSPSPTGIPSYEQYF. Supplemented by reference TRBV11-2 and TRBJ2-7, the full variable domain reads EAGVAQSPRYKIIEKRQSVAFWCNPISGHATLYWYQQILGQGPKLLIQFQNNGVVDDSQLPKDRFSAERLKGVDSTLKIQPAKLEDSAVYLCASSPSPTGIPSYEQYFGPGTRLTVT.

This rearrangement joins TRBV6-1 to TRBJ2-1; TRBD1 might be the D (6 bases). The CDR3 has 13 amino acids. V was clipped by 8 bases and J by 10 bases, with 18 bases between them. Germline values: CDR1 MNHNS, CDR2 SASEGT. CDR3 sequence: CASYQAHREEQFF. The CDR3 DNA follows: TGTGCCAGCTACCAGGCACACAGGGAAGAGCAGTTCTTC.

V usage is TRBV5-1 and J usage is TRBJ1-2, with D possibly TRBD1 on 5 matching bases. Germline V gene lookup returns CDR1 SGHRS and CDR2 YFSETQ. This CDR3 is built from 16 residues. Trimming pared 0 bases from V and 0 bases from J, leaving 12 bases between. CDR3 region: CASSLAGGGANYGYTF. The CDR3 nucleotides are TGCGCCAGCAGCTTGGCCGGGGGGGGAGCTAACTATGGCTACACCTTC.

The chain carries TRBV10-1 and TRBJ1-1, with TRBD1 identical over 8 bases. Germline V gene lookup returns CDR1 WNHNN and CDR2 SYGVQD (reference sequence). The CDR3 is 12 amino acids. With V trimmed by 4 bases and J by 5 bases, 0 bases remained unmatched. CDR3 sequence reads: CASSGTGTEAFF. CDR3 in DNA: TGCGCCAGCAGTGGGACAGGGACTGAAGCTTTCTTT.

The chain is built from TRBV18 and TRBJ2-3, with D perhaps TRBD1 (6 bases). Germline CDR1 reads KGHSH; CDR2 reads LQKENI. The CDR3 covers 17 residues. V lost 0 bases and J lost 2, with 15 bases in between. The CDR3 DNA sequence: TGTGCCAGCTCACCACCGAGGGCAGGGGCCCACACAGATACGCAGTATTTT. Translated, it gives CASSPPRAGAHTDTQYF.

The chain's CDR3 is CASSGSPSGNTIYF. The CDR3 nucleotides read TGTGCCAGTAGTGGCTCTCCTTCTGGAAACACCATATATTTT. The chain couples TRBV19 to TRBJ1-3; unclear D gene. This CDR3 comprises 14 residues. The V end was cut by 5 bases, the J end by 1 base, with 9 bases between. Germline V gene data show CDR1 as LNHDA and CDR2 as SQIVND (reference sequence).

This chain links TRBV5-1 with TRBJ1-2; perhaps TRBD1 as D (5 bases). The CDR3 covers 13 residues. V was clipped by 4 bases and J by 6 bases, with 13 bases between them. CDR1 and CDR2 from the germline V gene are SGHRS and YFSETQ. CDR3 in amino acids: CASSRTSTDGYTF. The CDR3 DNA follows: TGCGCCAGCAGCCGGACCTCGACAGATGGCTACACCTTC. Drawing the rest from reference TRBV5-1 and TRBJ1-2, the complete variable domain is KAGVTQTPRYLIKTRGQQVTLSCSPISGHRSVSWYQQTPGQGLQFLFEYFSETQRNKGNFPGRFSGRQFSNSRSEMNVSTLELGDSALYLCASSRTSTDGYTFGSGTRLTVV.

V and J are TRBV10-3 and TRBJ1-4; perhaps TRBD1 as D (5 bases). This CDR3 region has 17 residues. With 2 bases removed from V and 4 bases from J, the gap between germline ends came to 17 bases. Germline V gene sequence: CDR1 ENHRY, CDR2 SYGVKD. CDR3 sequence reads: CAISETERPGNNEKLFF. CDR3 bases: TGTGCCATCAGTGAGACCGAACGCCCAGGGAATAATGAAAAACTGTTTTTT.

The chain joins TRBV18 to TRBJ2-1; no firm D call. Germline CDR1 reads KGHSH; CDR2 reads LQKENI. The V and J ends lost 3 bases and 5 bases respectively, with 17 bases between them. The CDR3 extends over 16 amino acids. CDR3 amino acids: CASSPITPAVDNEQFF. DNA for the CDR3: TGTGCCAGCTCACCGATAACTCCCGCCGTGGACAATGAGCAGTTCTTC. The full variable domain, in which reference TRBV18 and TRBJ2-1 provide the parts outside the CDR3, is NAGVMQNPRHLVRRRGQEARLRCSPMKGHSHVYWYRQLPEEGLKFMVYLQKENIIDESGMPKERFSAEFPKEGPSILRIQQVVRGDSAAYFCASSPITPAVDNEQFFGPGTRLTVL.

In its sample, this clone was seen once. The CDR3 region is CASSLRTAFQYF. The CDR3 DNA follows: TGCGCCAGCAGCTTGCGAACTGCATTCCAGTACTTC. The rearrangement joins TRBV5-1 to TRBJ2-5; D unclear. The V gene lost 1 base and the J gene lost 10 bases, with 11 bases spanning the gap. CDR3 length equals 12 residues. Germline assignment: CDR1 SGHRS and CDR2 YFSETQ.

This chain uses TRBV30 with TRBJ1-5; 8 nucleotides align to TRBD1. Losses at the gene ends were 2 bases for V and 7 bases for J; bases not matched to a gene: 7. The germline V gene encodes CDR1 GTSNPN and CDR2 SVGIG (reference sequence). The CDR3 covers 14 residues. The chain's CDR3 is CAWSQGALGQPQHF. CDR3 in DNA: TGTGCCTGGAGTCAGGGGGCCTTAGGACAGCCCCAGCATTTT. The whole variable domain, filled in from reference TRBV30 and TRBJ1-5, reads SQTIHQWPATLVQPVGSPLSLECTVEGTSNPNLYWYRQAAGRGLQLLFYSVGIGQISSEVPQNLSASRPQDRQFILSSKKLLLSDSGFYLCAWSQGALGQPQHFGDGTRLSIL.

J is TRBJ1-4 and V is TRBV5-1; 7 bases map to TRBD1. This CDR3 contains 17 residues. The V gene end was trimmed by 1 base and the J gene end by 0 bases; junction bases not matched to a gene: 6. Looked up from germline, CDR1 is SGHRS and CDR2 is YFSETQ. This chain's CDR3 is CASSLRTGPSTNEKLFF. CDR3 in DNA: TGCGCCAGCAGCTTGAGGACAGGCCCGTCAACTAATGAAAAACTGTTTTTT.

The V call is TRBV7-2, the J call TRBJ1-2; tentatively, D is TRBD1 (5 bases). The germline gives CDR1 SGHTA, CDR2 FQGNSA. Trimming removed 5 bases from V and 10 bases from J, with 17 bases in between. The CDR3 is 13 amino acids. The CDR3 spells CASSPRAGQPYTF. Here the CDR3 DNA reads TGTGCCAGCAGCCCCAGGGCTGGGCAGCCCTACACCTTC.

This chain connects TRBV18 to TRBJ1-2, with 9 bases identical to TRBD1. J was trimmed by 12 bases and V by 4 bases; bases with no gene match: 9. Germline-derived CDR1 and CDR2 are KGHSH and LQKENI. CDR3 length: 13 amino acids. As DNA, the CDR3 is TGTGCCAGCTCACAGTCCGGGACAGGGTTGCACACCTTC. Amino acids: CASSQSGTGLHTF.

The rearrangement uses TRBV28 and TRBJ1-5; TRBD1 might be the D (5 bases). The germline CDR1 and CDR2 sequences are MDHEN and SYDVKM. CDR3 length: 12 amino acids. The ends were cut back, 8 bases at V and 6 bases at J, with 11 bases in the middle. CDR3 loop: CASVGAGQPQHF. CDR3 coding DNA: TGTGCCAGCGTAGGGGCAGGTCAGCCCCAGCATTTT. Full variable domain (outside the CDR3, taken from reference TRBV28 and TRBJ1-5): DVKVTQSSRYLVKRTGEKVFLECVQDMDHENMFWYRQDPGLGLRLIYFSYDVKMKEKGDIPEGYSVSREKKERFSLILESASTNQTSMYLCASVGAGQPQHFGDGTRLSIL.